Listed below are T cell receptor beta chains from one sample, sequenced in a study of identical twins. TCRdb reprocessed the 5' RACE reads with MiXCR, giving one entry per CDR3 protein. The sample yields 700,000 to 950,000 distinct CDR3 sequences, roughly an eighth seen once. These data are also associated with another study on yellow fever vaccine responses in identical twins.

The sample was PBMCs. The receptors derive from a young woman in good health. Both conserved end residues are part of each CDR3.

15,TRBV3-1,CASSKREGRVDTQYF
15,TRBV25-1,CASSEWRGSYNEQFF
13,TRBV12-3/TRBV12-4,CASRRQGLGEAFF
13,TRBV3-1,CASRDSGQETQYF
14,TRBV12-3/TRBV12-4,CASRASGRRNEQYF
13,TRBV10-3,CAITRDREETQYF
14,TRBV2,CASVPGGQHNEQFF
13,TRBV18,CASSPMWNTEAFF
13,TRBV20-1,CSAGSGSHNEQFF
15,TRBV11-3,CASSHRGGGGDEQFF
14,TRBV27,CASSLSTFYNEQFF
17,TRBV5-1,CASSLGVLAGTLNEQFF
15,TRBV28,CASSLSDTSTDTQYF
11,TRBV20-1,CRHASGTEAFF
15,TRBV7-9,CASSYSGQANEKLFF
13,TRBV5-1,CASIGAPRDTQYF
16,TRBV10-3,CAISTTSGVNTGELFF
15,TRBV12-3/TRBV12-4,CASSPDGAPNSPLHF
15,TRBV6-1,CASSKSAGGEYEQYF
14,TRBV5-6,CASSLQVPGATQYF
17,TRBV20-1,CSAPNYYTSGGSDTQYF
14,TRBV4-1,CASSLDGVNYGYTF
15,TRBV6-1,CASSEAYRGLGGYTF
15,TRBV12-3/TRBV12-4,CATRAGTSGSYEQYF
14,TRBV6-5,CASSYGGSWNGYTF
14,TRBV25-1,CASSETGGAGEQYF